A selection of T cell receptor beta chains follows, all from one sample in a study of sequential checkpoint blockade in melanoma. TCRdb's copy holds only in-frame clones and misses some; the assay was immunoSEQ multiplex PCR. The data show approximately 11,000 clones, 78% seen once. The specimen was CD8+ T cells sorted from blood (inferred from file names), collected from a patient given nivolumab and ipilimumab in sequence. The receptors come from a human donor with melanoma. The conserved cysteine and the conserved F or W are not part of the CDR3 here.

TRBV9,ASSVDEVEQY
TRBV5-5,ASSSVGAAYEQY
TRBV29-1,SVEDPGQEGSYEQY
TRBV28,ASSLLTYGGRAVYEQY
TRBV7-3,ASSPYDNSPLH
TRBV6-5,ASSYKNEQF
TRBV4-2,ASSLELAGGLDEQF
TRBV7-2,ASSLEVTSGYNEQF
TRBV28,ASSFRRGDMNYT
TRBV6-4,ASSDEAGAPGELF
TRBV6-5,ASGNYGGAYEQY
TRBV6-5,ASSYSNLAGGTEAF
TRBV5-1,ASSFSGTNTGELF
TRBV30,AWSAGRGDSQY
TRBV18,ASSVAGYYNEQF